A selection of T cell receptor beta chains follows, all from one sample in a study of cytomegalovirus exposure and HLA in healthy donors. Some clones are missing from TCRdb's copy, which holds only in-frame ones; the method was immunoSEQ multiplex PCR. Its clone listing holds 200,000 to 250,000 clones. Sequenced material: PBMCs. These receptors were taken from a woman in her 30s in good health and CMV-seropositive. The CDR3 runs from the conserved cysteine through the conserved F or W. The D gene is left open where the match is weak.

V gene: TRBV18
J gene: TRBJ1-6
D gene: TRBD1
CDR3 protein: CASSPYNRQGTGRNSPLHF
CDR3 DNA: TGTGCCAGCTCACCATACAACCGACAGGGGACAGGGCGCAACTCACCCCTCCACTTT

V gene: TRBV7-2
J gene: TRBJ2-1
D gene: TRBD2
CDR3 protein: CASSEGTSFSYNEQFF
CDR3 DNA: TGTGCCAGCAGCGAGGGGACTAGCTTCTCTTACAATGAGCAGTTCTTC

V gene: TRBV6-5
J gene: TRBJ2-7
D gene: TRBD2
CDR3 protein: CASSYSLAGGPYEQYF
CDR3 DNA: TGTGCCAGCAGTTACTCATTAGCGGGGGGGCCCTACGAGCAGTACTTC

V gene: TRBV10-3
J gene: TRBJ1-2
D gene: TRBD1
CDR3 protein: CAISAGTGDYGYTF
CDR3 DNA: TGTGCCATCAGCGCCGGGACAGGGGACTATGGCTACACCTTC

V gene: TRBV9
J gene: TRBJ1-1
D gene: -
CDR3 protein: CASSVLGGGTEAFF
CDR3 DNA: TGTGCCAGCAGTGTTCTAGGGGGGGGAACTGAAGCTTTCTTT

V gene: TRBV7-6
J gene: TRBJ1-1
D gene: -
CDR3 protein: CASSLAMEGGTEAFF
CDR3 DNA: TGTGCCAGCAGCTTAGCGATGGAGGGGGGGACTGAAGCTTTCTTT

V gene: TRBV29-1
J gene: TRBJ2-7
D gene: -
CDR3 protein: CSVVGTGTSYEQYF
CDR3 DNA: TGCAGCGTTGTCGGTACAGGGACCTCCTACGAGCAGTACTTC

V gene: TRBV29-1
J gene: TRBJ2-7
D gene: -
CDR3 protein: CSGGTEGEQYF
CDR3 DNA: TGCAGCGGCGGGACCGAAGGGGAGCAGTACTTC

V gene: TRBV9
J gene: TRBJ2-1
D gene: TRBD2
CDR3 protein: CASSVVRSGGNEQFF
CDR3 DNA: TGTGCCAGCAGCGTAGTCCGGTCGGGGGGCAATGAGCAGTTCTTC

V gene: TRBV9
J gene: TRBJ2-3
D gene: TRBD2
CDR3 protein: CASSVSSGLDTQYF
CDR3 DNA: TGTGCCAGCAGCGTGTCTAGCGGATTAGATACGCAGTATTTT

V gene: TRBV11-2
J gene: TRBJ1-1
D gene: -
CDR3 protein: CASSLQGTEAFF
CDR3 DNA: TGTGCCAGCAGCTTACAGGGCACTGAAGCTTTCTTT

V gene: TRBV5-4
J gene: TRBJ1-2
D gene: TRBD1
CDR3 protein: CASSLGQVNYGYTF
CDR3 DNA: TGTGCCAGCAGCCTGGGACAGGTGAACTATGGCTACACCTTC

V gene: TRBV11-2
J gene: TRBJ2-1
D gene: TRBD2
CDR3 protein: CASSLGTSGSSYNEQFF
CDR3 DNA: TGTGCCAGCAGCTTAGGGACTAGCGGGAGCTCCTACAATGAGCAGTTCTTC

V gene: TRBV12-5
J gene: TRBJ2-3
D gene: -
CDR3 protein: CASGLNPDISTDTQYF
CDR3 DNA: TGTGCTAGTGGTTTGAATCCCGACATAAGCACAGATACGCAGTATTTT

V gene: TRBV10-3
J gene: TRBJ2-1
D gene: -
CDR3 protein: CAISDVTSFDNEQFF
CDR3 DNA: TGTGCCATCAGTGATGTTACTAGTTTCGACAATGAGCAGTTCTTC

V gene: TRBV10-3
J gene: TRBJ1-6
D gene: TRBD1
CDR3 protein: CAISEVTGGGNSPLHF
CDR3 DNA: TGTGCCATCAGTGAAGTGACAGGGGGCGGAAATTCACCCCTCCACTTT

V gene: TRBV5-1
J gene: TRBJ2-7
D gene: -
CDR3 protein: CASSAVGTLLGEQYF
CDR3 DNA: TGCGCCAGCAGCGCGGTCGGGACTCTCCTCGGGGAGCAGTACTTC

V gene: TRBV6-7
J gene: TRBJ2-2
D gene: TRBD2
CDR3 protein: CASSYGSLIAGAVAGELFF
CDR3 DNA: TGTGCCAGCAGTTACGGGTCCTTGATAGCGGGAGCGGTGGCCGGGGAGCTGTTTTTT

V gene: TRBV2
J gene: TRBJ1-2
D gene: TRBD1
CDR3 protein: CASSERDRGGYTF
CDR3 DNA: TGTGCCAGCAGTGAAAGGGACAGGGGTGGCTACACCTTC

V gene: TRBV5-5
J gene: TRBJ2-1
D gene: -
CDR3 protein: CASSEARNEQFF
CDR3 DNA: TGTGCCAGCAGCGAAGCACGGAATGAGCAGTTCTTC

V gene: TRBV28
J gene: TRBJ1-5
D gene: TRBD1
CDR3 protein: CASSFGTGNSNQPQHF
CDR3 DNA: TGTGCCAGCAGTTTCGGGACAGGGAATAGCAATCAGCCCCAGCATTTT

V gene: TRBV5-4
J gene: TRBJ2-1
D gene: TRBD1
CDR3 protein: CASSRDRGDEQFF
CDR3 DNA: TGTGCCAGCAGCCGGGACAGGGGGGATGAGCAGTTCTTC

V gene: TRBV18
J gene: TRBJ2-7
D gene: TRBD1
CDR3 protein: CASSPPGQGAREQYF
CDR3 DNA: TGTGCCAGCTCACCTCCGGGACAGGGGGCTCGCGAGCAGTACTTC

V gene: TRBV6-5
J gene: TRBJ1-2
D gene: -
CDR3 protein: CASSYSIDNYGYTF
CDR3 DNA: TGTGCCAGCAGTTACTCGATAGATAACTATGGCTACACCTTC

V gene: TRBV10-3
J gene: TRBJ1-1
D gene: TRBD1
CDR3 protein: CAISESQGGNTEAFF
CDR3 DNA: TGTGCCATCAGTGAGTCACAGGGGGGTAACACTGAAGCTTTCTTT

V gene: TRBV19
J gene: TRBJ2-6
D gene: TRBD2
CDR3 protein: CASSLIAGGLSGANVLTF
CDR3 DNA: TGTGCCAGCTCTCTTATTGCGGGGGGTTTGTCTGGGGCCAACGTCCTGACTTTC

V gene: TRBV7-9
J gene: TRBJ2-3
D gene: TRBD2
CDR3 protein: CASSQHPTSGDEDTQYF
CDR3 DNA: TGTGCCAGCAGCCAACATCCGACTAGCGGGGATGAAGATACGCAGTATTTT

V gene: TRBV2
J gene: TRBJ1-6
D gene: TRBD1
CDR3 protein: CASSKDYRGENSPLHF
CDR3 DNA: TGTGCCAGCAGTAAGGATTACAGGGGTGAAAATTCACCCCTCCACTTT

V gene: TRBV6-6
J gene: TRBJ1-4
D gene: -
CDR3 protein: CASSGLYNEKLFF
CDR3 DNA: TGTGCCAGCAGCGGACTGTATAATGAAAAACTGTTTTTT

V gene: TRBV6-4
J gene: TRBJ1-2
D gene: -
CDR3 protein: CASSDSGLDGYTF
CDR3 DNA: TGTGCCAGCAGTGACAGCGGTTTGGATGGCTACACCTTC

V gene: TRBV19
J gene: TRBJ1-2
D gene: -
CDR3 protein: CASSIGSGGLNYGYTF
CDR3 DNA: TGTGCCAGTAGTATCGGTAGCGGGGGCCTTAACTATGGCTACACCTTC

V gene: TRBV18
J gene: TRBJ2-5
D gene: -
CDR3 protein: CASSPRARKETQYF
CDR3 DNA: TGTGCCAGCTCACCACGAGCAAGAAAAGAGACCCAGTACTTC

V gene: TRBV18
J gene: TRBJ2-3
D gene: TRBD2
CDR3 protein: CASSPPLGLAGASTDTQYF
CDR3 DNA: TGTGCCAGCTCACCACCGTTAGGACTAGCGGGAGCTAGCACAGATACGCAGTATTTT